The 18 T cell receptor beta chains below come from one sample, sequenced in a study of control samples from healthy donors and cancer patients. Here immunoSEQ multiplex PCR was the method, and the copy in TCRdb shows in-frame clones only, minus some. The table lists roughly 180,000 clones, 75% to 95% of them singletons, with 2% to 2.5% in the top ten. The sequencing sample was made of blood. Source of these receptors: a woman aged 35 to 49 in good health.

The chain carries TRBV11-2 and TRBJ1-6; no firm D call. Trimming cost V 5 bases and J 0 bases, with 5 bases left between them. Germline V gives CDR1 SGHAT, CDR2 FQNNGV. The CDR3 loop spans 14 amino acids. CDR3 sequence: CASSGSSYNSPLHF. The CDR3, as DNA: TGTGCCAGCAGCGGGAGCTCCTATAATTCACCCCTCCACTTT.

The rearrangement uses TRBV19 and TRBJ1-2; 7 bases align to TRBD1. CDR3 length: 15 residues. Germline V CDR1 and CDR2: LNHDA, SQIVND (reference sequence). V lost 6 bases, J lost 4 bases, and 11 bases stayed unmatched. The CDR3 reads CASSARDRESYGYTF. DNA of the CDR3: TGTGCCAGTAGCGCTCGTGACAGGGAGAGCTATGGCTACACCTTC.

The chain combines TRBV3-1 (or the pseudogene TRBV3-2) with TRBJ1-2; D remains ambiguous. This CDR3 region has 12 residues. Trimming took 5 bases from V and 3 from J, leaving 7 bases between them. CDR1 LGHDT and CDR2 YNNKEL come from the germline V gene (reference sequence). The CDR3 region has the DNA TGTGCCAGCAGCGGTGGTGACTATGGCTACACCTTC. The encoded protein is CASSGGDYGYTF.

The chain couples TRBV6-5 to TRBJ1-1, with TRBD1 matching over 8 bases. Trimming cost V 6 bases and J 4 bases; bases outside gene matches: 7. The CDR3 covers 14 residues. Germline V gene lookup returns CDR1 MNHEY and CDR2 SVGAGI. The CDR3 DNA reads TGTGCCAGCAGCCTAAATACAGGGGGCACTGAAGCTTTCTTT. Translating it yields CASSLNTGGTEAFF.

CDR3 coding DNA: TGTGCCAGCTCCCGGAGGGCCGTCACAGATACGCAGTATTTT. It specifies CASSRRAVTDTQYF. J is TRBJ2-3 and V is TRBV18; possibly TRBD2 for D (6 bases). V was trimmed by 6 bases and J by 2 bases, leaving 12 bases between them. Germline CDR1 and CDR2: KGHSH and LQKENI. This CDR3 comprises 14 residues.

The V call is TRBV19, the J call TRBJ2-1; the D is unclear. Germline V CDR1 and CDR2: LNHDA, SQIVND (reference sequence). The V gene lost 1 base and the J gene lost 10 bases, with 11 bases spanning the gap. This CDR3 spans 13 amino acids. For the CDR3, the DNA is TGTGCCAGTAGTATAGCCCTTTCAGCCGAGCAGTTCTTC. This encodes CASSIALSAEQFF.

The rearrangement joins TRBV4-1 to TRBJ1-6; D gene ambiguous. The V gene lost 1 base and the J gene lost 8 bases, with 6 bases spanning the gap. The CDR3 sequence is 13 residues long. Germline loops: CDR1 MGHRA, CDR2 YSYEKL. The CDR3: CASSQVSDSPLHF. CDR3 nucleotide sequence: TGCGCCAGCAGCCAAGTCTCTGATTCACCCCTCCACTTT.

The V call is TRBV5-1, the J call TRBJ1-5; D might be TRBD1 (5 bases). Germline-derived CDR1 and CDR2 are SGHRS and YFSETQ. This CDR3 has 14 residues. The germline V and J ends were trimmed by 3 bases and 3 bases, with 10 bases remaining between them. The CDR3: CASSWDGPNQPQHF. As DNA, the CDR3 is TGCGCCAGCAGCTGGGACGGTCCCAATCAGCCCCAGCATTTT.

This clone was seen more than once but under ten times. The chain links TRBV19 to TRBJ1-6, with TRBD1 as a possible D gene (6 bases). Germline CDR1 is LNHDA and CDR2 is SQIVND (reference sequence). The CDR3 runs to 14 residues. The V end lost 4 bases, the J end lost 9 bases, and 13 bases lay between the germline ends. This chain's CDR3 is CASSRDMQGSPLHF. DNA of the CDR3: TGTGCCAGTAGTAGGGACATGCAAGGTTCACCCCTCCACTTT. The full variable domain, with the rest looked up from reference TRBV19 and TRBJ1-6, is DGGITQSPKYLFRKEGQNVTLSCEQNLNHDAMYWYRQDPGQGLRLIYYSQIVNDFQKGDIAEGYSVSREKKESFPLTVTSAQKNPTAFYLCASSRDMQGSPLHFGNGTRLTVT.

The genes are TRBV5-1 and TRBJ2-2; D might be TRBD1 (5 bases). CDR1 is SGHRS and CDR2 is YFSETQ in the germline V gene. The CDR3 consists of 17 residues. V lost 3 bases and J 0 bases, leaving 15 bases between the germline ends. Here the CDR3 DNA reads TGCGCCAGCAGCTCCCCACAGGTGCCCGCGAACACCGGGGAGCTGTTTTTT. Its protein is CASSSPQVPANTGELFF. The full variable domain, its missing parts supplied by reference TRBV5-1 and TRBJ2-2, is KAGVTQTPRYLIKTRGQQVTLSCSPISGHRSVSWYQQTPGQGLQFLFEYFSETQRNKGNFPGRFSGRQFSNSRSEMNVSTLELGDSALYLCASSSPQVPANTGELFFGEGSRLTVL.

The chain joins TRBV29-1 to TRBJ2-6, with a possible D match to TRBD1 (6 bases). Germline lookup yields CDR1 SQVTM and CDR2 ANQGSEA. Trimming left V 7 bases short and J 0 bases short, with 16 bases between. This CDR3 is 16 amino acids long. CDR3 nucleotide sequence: TGCAGCGCCTCAAGGGACACCGACTCTGGGGCCAACGTCCTGACTTTC. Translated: CSASRDTDSGANVLTF.

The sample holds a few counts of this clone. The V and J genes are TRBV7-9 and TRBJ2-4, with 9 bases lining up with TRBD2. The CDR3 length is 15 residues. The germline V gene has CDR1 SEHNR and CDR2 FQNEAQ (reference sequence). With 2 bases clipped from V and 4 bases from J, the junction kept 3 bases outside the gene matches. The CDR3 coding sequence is TGTGCCAGCAGCTTACTAGCGGGGAGTAAAAACATTCAGTACTTC. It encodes CASSLLAGSKNIQYF.

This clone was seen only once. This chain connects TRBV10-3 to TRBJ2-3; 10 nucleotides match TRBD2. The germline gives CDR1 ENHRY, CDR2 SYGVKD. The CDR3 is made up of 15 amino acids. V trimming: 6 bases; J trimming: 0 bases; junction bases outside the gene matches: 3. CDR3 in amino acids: CAISFSGGSTDTQYF. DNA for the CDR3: TGTGCCATCAGCTTTAGCGGGGGGAGCACAGATACGCAGTATTTT.

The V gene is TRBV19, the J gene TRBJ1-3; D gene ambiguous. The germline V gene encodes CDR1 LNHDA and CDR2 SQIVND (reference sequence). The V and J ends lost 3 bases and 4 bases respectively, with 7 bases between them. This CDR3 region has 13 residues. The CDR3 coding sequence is TGTGCCAGTAGTATTCACGACGGAAACACCATATATTTT. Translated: CASSIHDGNTIYF.

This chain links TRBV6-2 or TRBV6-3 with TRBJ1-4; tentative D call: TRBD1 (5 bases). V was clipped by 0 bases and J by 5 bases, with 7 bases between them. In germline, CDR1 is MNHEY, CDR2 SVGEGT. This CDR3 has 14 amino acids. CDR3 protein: CASSYSGGNEKLFF. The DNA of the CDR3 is TGTGCCAGCAGTTACTCGGGGGGAAATGAAAAACTGTTTTTT.

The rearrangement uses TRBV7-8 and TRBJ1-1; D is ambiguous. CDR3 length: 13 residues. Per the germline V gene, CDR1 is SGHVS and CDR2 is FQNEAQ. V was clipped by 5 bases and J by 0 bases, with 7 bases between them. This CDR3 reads CASSRQLNTEAFF. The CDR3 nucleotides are TGTGCCAGCAGCCGACAACTGAACACTGAAGCTTTCTTT.

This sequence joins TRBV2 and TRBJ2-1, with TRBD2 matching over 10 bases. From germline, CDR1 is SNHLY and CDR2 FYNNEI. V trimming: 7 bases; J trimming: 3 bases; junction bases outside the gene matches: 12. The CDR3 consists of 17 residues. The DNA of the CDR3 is TGTGCCAGCACCCCGGTAGCGGGGGGCGTCATCTACAATGAGCAGTTCTTC. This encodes CASTPVAGGVIYNEQFF.

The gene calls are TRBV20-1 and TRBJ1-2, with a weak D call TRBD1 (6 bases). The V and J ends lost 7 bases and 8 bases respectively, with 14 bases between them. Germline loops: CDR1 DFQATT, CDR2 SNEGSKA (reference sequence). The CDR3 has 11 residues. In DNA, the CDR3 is TGCAGTGTTCAGGGGATAGAGGGCTACACCTTC. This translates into CSVQGIEGYTF.